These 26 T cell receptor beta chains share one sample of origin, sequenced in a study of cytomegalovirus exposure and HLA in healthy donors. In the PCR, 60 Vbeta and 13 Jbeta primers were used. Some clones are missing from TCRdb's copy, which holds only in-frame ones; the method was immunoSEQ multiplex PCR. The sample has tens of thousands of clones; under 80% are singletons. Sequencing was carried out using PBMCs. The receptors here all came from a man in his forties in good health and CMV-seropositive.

The CDR3 DNA follows: TGCGCCAGCAGCCCGGGACTCGGGACTGAAGCTTTCTTT. Its translation: CASSPGLGTEAFF. The chain links TRBV10-2 to TRBJ1-1, with D perhaps TRBD1 (5 bases). Deletions cut 6 bases from V and 5 bases from J, with 13 bases between. The germline V gene encodes CDR1 WSHSY and CDR2 SAAADI. CDR3 size: 13 residues.

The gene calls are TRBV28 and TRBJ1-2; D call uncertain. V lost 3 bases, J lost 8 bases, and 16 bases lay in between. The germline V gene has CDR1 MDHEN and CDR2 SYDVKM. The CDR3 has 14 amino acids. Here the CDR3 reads CASSLRQDYVGYTF. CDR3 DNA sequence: TGTGCCAGCAGTTTGCGTCAGGACTATGTGGGCTACACCTTC.

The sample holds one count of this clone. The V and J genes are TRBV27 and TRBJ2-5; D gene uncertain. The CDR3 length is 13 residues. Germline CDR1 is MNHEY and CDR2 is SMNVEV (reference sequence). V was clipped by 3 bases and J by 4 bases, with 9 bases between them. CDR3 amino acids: CASSLSFTETQYF. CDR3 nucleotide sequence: TGTGCCAGCAGTTTGAGCTTCACAGAGACCCAGTACTTC.

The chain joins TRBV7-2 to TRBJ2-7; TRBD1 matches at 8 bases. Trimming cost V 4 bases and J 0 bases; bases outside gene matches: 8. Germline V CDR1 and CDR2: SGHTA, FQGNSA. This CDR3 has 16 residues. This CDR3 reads CASSSWTGPSSYEQYF. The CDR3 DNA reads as TGTGCCAGCAGCTCCTGGACAGGGCCGAGCTCCTACGAGCAGTACTTC.

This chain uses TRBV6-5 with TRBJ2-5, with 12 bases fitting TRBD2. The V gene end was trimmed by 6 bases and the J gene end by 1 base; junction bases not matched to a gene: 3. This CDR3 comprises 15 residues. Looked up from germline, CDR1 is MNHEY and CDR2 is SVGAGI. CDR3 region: CASRSTSGGQETQYF. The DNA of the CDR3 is TGTGCCAGCAGGTCGACTAGCGGGGGCCAAGAGACCCAGTACTTC.

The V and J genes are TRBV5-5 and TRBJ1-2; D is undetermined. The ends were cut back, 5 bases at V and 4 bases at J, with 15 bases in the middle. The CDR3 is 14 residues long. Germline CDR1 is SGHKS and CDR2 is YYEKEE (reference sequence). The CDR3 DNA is TGTGCCAGCAGTTTCCTCGGGAAAGGCTATGGCTACACCTTC. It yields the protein CASSFLGKGYGYTF.

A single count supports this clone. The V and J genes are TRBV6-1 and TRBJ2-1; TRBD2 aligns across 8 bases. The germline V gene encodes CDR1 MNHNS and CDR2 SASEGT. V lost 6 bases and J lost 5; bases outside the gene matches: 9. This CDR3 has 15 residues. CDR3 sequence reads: CASRERGNQHNEQFF. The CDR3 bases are TGTGCCAGCAGGGAGCGGGGGAACCAACACAATGAGCAGTTCTTC.

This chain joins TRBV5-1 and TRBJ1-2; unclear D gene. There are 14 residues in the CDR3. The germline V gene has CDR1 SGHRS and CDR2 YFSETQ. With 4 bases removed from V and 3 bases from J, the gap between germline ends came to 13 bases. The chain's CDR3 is CASSRDGGDYGYTF. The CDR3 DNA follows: TGCGCCAGCAGCCGAGATGGAGGCGACTATGGCTACACCTTC.

The CDR3 DNA sequence: TGTGCCAGCAGCTTAGGGTATTGGGACTCGCACACTGAAGCTTTCTTT. Translated, it gives CASSLGYWDSHTEAFF. The chain uses TRBV7-2 and TRBJ1-1; D perhaps matches TRBD1 (5 bases). V dropped 1 base and J dropped 3 bases, with 15 bases sitting between them. This CDR3 has 16 amino acids. Germline loops: CDR1 SGHTA, CDR2 FQGNSA.

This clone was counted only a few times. In DNA form, the CDR3 reads TGTGCCAGCAGCTTCGGGACAAGTAGCAATCAGCCCCAGCATTTT. Protein product: CASSFGTSSNQPQHF. This rearrangement joins TRBV5-5 to TRBJ1-5; a weak D match, TRBD1 (6 bases). The CDR3 covers 15 residues. Looked up from germline, CDR1 is SGHKS and CDR2 is YYEKEE (reference sequence). Trimming removed 2 bases at V and 0 bases at J, with 9 bases between.

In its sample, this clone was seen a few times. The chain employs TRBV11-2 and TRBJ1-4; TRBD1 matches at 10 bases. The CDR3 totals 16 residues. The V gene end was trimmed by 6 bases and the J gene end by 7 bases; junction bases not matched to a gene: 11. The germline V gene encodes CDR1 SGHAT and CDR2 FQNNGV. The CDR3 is CASSQLKRDRGEKLFF. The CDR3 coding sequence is TGTGCCAGCAGTCAGCTTAAACGGGACAGGGGTGAAAAACTGTTTTTT.

The chain's CDR3 is CASSSGTSGIESSYEQYF. CDR3 nucleotide sequence: TGTGCCAGCAGTTCCGGGACTAGCGGGATCGAGAGCTCCTACGAGCAGTACTTC. The chain couples TRBV27 to TRBJ2-7; TRBD2 matches 13 bases. CDR3 length: 18 residues. Germline CDR1 and CDR2: MNHEY and SMNVEV (reference sequence). Trimming at V came to 4 bases and at J to 0 bases, leaving 9 bases not matched to a gene.

As DNA, the CDR3 is TGTGCCAGCAGTCCGGGACAGAGAACAGATACGCAGTATTTT. As protein: CASSPGQRTDTQYF. The chain recombines TRBV6-6 with TRBJ2-3; 7 nucleotides agree with TRBD1. The CDR3 totals 14 residues. The germline CDR1 and CDR2 sequences are MNHNY and SVGAGI (reference sequence). Unmatched junction bases numbered 5, after V lost 5 bases and J lost 3 bases.

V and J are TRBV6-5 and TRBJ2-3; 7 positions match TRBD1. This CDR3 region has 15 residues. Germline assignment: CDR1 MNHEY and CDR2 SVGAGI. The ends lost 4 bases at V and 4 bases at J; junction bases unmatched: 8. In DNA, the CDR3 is TGTGCCAGCAGTTTTCGGGACAGAGGCTCAGATACGCAGTATTTT. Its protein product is CASSFRDRGSDTQYF.

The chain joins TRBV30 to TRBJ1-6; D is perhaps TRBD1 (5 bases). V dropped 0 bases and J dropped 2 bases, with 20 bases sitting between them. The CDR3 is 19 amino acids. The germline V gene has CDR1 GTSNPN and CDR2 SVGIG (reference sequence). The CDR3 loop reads CAWSVHGTPVQTYNSPLHF. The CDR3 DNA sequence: TGTGCCTGGAGTGTACATGGGACTCCCGTCCAGACCTATAATTCACCCCTCCACTTT. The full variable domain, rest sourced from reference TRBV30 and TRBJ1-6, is SQTIHQWPATLVQPVGSPLSLECTVEGTSNPNLYWYRQAAGRGLQLLFYSVGIGQISSEVPQNLSASRPQDRQFILSSKKLLLSDSGFYLCAWSVHGTPVQTYNSPLHFGNGTRLTVT.

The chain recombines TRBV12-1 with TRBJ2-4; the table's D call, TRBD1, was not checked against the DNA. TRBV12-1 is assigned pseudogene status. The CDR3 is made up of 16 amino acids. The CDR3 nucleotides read TGTGCCAGCAGCCCACGGACAGGGCTAGCCAAAAACATTCAGTACTTC. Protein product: CASSPRTGLAKNIQYF.

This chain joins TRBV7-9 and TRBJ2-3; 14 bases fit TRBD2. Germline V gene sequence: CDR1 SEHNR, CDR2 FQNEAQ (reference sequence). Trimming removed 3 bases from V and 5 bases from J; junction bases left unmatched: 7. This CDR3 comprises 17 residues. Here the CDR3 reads CASSLGTSGSGGDTQYF. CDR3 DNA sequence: TGTGCCAGCAGCTTGGGGACTAGCGGGAGTGGGGGAGATACGCAGTATTTT.

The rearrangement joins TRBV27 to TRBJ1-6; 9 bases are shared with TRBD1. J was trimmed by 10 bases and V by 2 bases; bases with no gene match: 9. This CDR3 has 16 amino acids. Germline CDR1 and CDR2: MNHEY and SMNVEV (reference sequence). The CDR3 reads CASSLPSGQGLSPLHF. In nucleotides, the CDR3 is TGTGCCAGCAGTTTACCCTCGGGACAGGGTTTGTCACCCCTCCACTTT.

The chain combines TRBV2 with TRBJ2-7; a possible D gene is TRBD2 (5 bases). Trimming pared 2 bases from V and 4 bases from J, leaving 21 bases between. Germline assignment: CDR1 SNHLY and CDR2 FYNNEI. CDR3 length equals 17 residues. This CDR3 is CASSERVRLAPLYEQYF. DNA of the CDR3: TGTGCCAGCAGTGAAAGGGTGCGGCTAGCCCCCCTTTACGAGCAGTACTTC. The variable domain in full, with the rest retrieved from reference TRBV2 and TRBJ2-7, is EPEVTQTPSHQVTQMGQEVILRCVPISNHLYFYWYRQILGQKVEFLVSFYNNEISEKSEIFDDQFSVERPDGSNFTLKIRSTKLEDSAMYFCASSERVRLAPLYEQYFGPGTRLTVT.

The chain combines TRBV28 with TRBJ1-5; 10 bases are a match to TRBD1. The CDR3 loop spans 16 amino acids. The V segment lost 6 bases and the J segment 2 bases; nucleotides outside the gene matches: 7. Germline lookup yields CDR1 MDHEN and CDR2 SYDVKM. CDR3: CASSPWDRGGNQPQHF. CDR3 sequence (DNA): TGTGCCAGCAGCCCTTGGGACAGGGGAGGCAATCAGCCCCAGCATTTT.

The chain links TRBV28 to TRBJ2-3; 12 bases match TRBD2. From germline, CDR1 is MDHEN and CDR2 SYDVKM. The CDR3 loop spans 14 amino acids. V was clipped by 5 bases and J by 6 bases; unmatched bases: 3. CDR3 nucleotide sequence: TGTGCCAGCAGTAGGACTAGCGGGAAGGATACGCAGTATTTT. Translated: CASSRTSGKDTQYF.

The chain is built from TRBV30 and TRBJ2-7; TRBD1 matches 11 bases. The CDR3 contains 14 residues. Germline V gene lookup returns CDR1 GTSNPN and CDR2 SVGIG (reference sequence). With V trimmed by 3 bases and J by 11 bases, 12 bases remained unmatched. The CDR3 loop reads CAWRSPGQGGWKYF. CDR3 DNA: TGTGCCTGGAGATCACCGGGACAGGGGGGCTGGAAGTACTTC.

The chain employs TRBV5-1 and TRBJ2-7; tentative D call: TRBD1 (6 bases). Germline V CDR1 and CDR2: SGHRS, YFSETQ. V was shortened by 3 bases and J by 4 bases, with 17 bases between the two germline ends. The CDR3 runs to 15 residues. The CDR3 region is CASSSEPGDRYEQYF. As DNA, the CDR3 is TGCGCCAGCAGCTCGGAGCCAGGGGATCGGTACGAGCAGTACTTC.

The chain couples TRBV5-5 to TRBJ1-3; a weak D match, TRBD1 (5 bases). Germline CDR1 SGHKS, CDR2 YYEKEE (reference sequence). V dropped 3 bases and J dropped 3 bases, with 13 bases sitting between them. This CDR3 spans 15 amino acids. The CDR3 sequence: CASSSLGRDGNTIYF. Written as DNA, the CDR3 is TGTGCCAGCAGCTCACTGGGGCGGGATGGAAACACCATATATTTT.

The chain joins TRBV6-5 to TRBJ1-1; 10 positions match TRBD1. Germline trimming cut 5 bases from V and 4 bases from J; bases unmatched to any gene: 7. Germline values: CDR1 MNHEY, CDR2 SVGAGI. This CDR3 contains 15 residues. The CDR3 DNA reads TGTGCCAGCAGTGTACGGGGACAGGGGTTCACTGAAGCTTTCTTT. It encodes CASSVRGQGFTEAFF.

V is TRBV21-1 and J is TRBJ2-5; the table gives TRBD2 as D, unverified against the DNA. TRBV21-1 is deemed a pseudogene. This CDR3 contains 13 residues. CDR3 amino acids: CASSKARRKTQYF. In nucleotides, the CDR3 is TGTGCCAGCAGCAAGGCAAGGAGAAAGACCCAGTACTTC.